This TCR beta chain emerged from a study of shared clonotypes between healthy human individuals (dated by TCRdb to the early 2020s). Regarding the research as a whole: The cohort comprised two women and a few men aged 18 to 49 years. For each donor, CD4 naive and CD4 memory were each run on three plates, CD8 naive on two plates, and CD8 memory on one plate. To estimate repertoire size and how much clonotypes are shared between individuals, the study performed deep sequencing of blood TCR repertoires from a handful of healthy adults. Leukapheresis yielded between about 0.94 and 9.5 billion PBMCs per donor. Libraries were prepared and TCR repertoires were sequenced by different laboratories using diverse techniques, in order to increase sequencing depth and limit assay-specific biases. Broad study findings and their caveats: Compared with non-shared clonotypes, the clonotypes found in all four sorted-subset donors had higher generation probabilities. The genetic and exposure-history diversity represented was limited by the small number of donors. Even with the large sequencing depth, rarefaction of the sorted-subset datasets indicated that sequencing was incomplete. Across a few donors, about 5.2% of naive CD4, over 3% of naive CD8, around 2.5% of memory CD4, and around 0.4% of memory CD8 clonotypes were shared. Sampling was restricted to blood, and TCR repertoires in tissues likely differ from the TCR repertoires found in blood. Estimated clonotype richness was generally larger for naive than for memory subsets. Pairwise subsampling indicated that sequencing depth was expected to affect the degree of clonotype sharing among donors.

This clone has a handful of counts. No antigen is known for it. The sample holds no much larger clone one base away, and base qualities are not on file. Other DNA sequences from this sample encode an identical CDR3 as well. TCR CDR3 regions were amplified from genomic DNA by multiplex PCR using the deep immunoSEQ assay. Extracted genomic DNA from each cell subset was spread evenly across all wells of several immunoSEQ 96-well plates, with each plate serving as a replicate. For sorted subsets, roughly 200 ng of genomic DNA, equivalent to 30,000 or so T cell genomes, went into each replicate PCR. The purified libraries were quantified using a Qubit 3.0 fluorometer, sized with a Bioanalyzer 2100, and then quantified again using the KAPA Library Quantification kit. Every immunoSEQ 96-well plate was sequenced on a dedicated single-read 150-cycle Illumina NextSeq 550 flow cell. Per the original workflow: Because the immunoSEQ output included only junctional sequences and no quality scores, the filtering could not be the same as the filtering used for full-length reads. To assign V/J genes and CDR3, sequences were annotated against IMGT germline references using PyIR, a Python wrapper for IgBLAST v1.9. Any read was removed if the V/J assignment was weak (E-value above 1e-6), the CDR3 was missing, or the read contained stop codons, out-of-frame junctions, or ambiguous translated residues. V3J clonotypes were defined as sequences sharing an identical inferred V gene, J gene, and CDR3 amino acid sequence. To compute the percentage overlap between repertoires, the number of shared unique clonotypes was divided by the size of the smaller repertoire. RTK rarefaction, the Chao1 estimator, and Recon v2.1 estimates of unobserved clonotypes were used to assess repertoire richness. For all TCRbeta clonotypes obtained by the gDNA method from several donors, generation probabilities were computed with OLGA. Here the immuneACCESS table is served through TCRdb, limited to in-frame sequences with V and J called. Missing clones are a known gap in these copies; in checked studies unresolved V genes cover under half, and the rest lacks a known reason. The V and J calls and the clone size are those of that table, but D and trimming were determined from the DNA. This sample has 1.4 million or so clones in its table, and about 98.5% of those were observed once. The top ten hold about 0.4% of the sample.

The germline V gene yields MNHEY for CDR1 and SVGAGI for CDR2. Its CDR3 holds 15 amino acids, cysteine through phenylalanine. Only the CDR3 DNA is retained, 45 bases long and in frame from the first base. Unmatched junction bases come to 5, with V trimmed by 0 bases and J by 3 bases. Healthy HIV-negative adults with no recently reported acute infections or vaccinations were included as donors. Only Caucasian adults living in Nashville, Tennessee, USA were represented among the donors. CD4+ T cells were enriched through magnetic negative selection, after which naive cells were positively selected on CD45RA and the remaining negative fraction served as the memory subset. Blood was obtained by leukapheresis, after which PBMCs were separated by Ficoll-Histopaque density gradient centrifugation and cryopreserved in liquid nitrogen vapor phase. Analytical flow cytometry was used to check the purity and quantity of every magnetically sorted T cell population. From each sorted fraction, genomic DNA was isolated and quantified by UV absorbance on a Nanodrop 2000c.

Input material: naive CD4+ T cells sorted from blood. The sample's cell subset or site label, decoded: CD45RA+ positively selected. The chain was built from TRBV6-5 and TRBJ2-7; 7 bases in the middle match TRBD1. The sequence was obtained from a man aged 25-45 years in good health. The nucleotide sequence reads TGTGCCAGCAGTTACTCGACTGCAGGGGGCTACGAGCAGTACTTC. Its translation reads: CASSYSTAGGYEQYF.